The entry that follows covers one T cell receptor beta chain sequence. An end of the junction does not agree with germline; a read error may underlie this. This specimen belongs to a study of CD4 and CD8 cells across lung adenocarcinoma regions. One entry per CDR3 protein, called by TCRdb with MiXCR from the PCR reads. This sample has 5,000 or so distinct CDR3 sequences, with around 50% found just once. The CDR3 totals 17 residues. Per germline, CDR1 SGDLS and CDR2 YYNGEE. V is TRBV9 and J is TRBJ2-3; 7 bases match TRBD2. This receptor was obtained from a male donor with lung adenocarcinoma. The CD4 and CD8 labels of this study may be unreliable. Sample: CD4+ T cells from the margin of a lung tumor. The DNA of the CDR3 is TGTGCCAGCAGCGCGGGGGGAGGGTGCTATAGCAAAGAGACGCAGTACTTT. Amino acids: CASSAGGGCYSKETQYF.